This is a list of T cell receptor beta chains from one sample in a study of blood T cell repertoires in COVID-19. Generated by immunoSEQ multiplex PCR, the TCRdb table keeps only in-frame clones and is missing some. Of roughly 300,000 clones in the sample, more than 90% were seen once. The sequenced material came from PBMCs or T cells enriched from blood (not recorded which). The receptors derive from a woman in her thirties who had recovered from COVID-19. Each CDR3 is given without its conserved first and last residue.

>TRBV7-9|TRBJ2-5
ASSLVGTGQETQY
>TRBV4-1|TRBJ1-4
ASSRTGIIATNEKLF
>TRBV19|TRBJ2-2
ASKSGTGPTGELF
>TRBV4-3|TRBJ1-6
ASSPASSYNSPLH
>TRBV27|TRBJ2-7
ASSLLAGDFFIYEQY
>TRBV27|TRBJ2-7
ATAGTGYGEQY
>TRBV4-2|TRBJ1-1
ASSQGGSTEAF
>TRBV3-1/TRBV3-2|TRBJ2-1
ASRSSSSYNEQF
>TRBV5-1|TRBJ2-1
ASSLWNVRDNEQF
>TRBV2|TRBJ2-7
ASSAQGYEQY
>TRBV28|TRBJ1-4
ASQQGAEEKLF
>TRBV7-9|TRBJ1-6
ASSPGQPNSPLH
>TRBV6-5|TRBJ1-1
ASSYISGNTEAF
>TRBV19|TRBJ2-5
ASRGASEETQY
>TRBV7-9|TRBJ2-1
ASSPPDGPGYNEQF
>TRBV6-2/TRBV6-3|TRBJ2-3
ASSYEVEDQNTDTQY
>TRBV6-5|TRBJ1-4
ASSTRTGNEKLF
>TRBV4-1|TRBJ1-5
ASSQMDRGQPQH
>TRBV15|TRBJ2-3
ATSREERPRREGQIGTDTQY
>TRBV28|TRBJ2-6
ASRRIGTVPSSGANVLT
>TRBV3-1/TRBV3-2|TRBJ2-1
ASSQTSTYNEQF
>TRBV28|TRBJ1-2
ASYLESSYGYT